Included here is one T cell receptor beta chain sequence, with context. This CDR3 is built from 16 residues. Between the trimmed V and J ends, which lost 7 bases and 7 bases, there was a span of 22 bases. The V gene's germline CDR1 is SNHLY and CDR2 FYNNEI. The data were taken from a study of chemoradiotherapy in HPV16-positive cancers. Method: immunoSEQ multiplex PCR; TCRdb's copy keeps in-frame clones and lacks some. In the table there are 8,500 to 14,000 clones, more than 85% of which are singletons. The source was blood, collected from a patient who underwent chemoradiotherapy. This chain uses TRBV2 with TRBJ1-4; the D gene is possibly TRBD1 (6 bases). The source of this sequence is a human donor with HPV-associated anogenital cancer. The CDR3 DNA reads TGTGCCAGCACCCATAGAGGGGGGGCAATAGGTGAAAAACTGTTTTTT. It specifies CASTHRGGAIGEKLFF. The variable domain in full, with the rest retrieved from reference TRBV2 and TRBJ1-4, is EPEVTQTPSHQVTQMGQEVILRCVPISNHLYFYWYRQILGQKVEFLVSFYNNEISEKSEIFDDQFSVERPDGSNFTLKIRSTKLEDSAMYFCASTHRGGAIGEKLFFGSGTQLSVL.